The entry below describes one T cell receptor (beta chain). The table lists this clonotype with a few counts. Its antigen target is currently unknown. Base qualities are not recorded, but no much larger clone differs from it by a single base. Taken from the germline V gene, the CDR1 and CDR2 loops are MNHEY and SVGAGI. V was cut back by 2 bases and J by 0 bases, leaving a gap of 7 bases between them. The CDR3 numbers 14 residues from cysteine through phenylalanine. CDR3 DNA only is kept here, 42 bases in frame from base 1. This specimen's treatment or condition label, interpreted: live attenuated yellow fever vaccine strain. At each blood-draw timepoint, two biological replicates of bulk PBMCs were obtained. PBMCs were isolated from peripheral blood using a standard Ficoll-Paque protocol. TriZol was used to extract RNA from bulk PBMCs, from CD4 and CD8 fractions, and from dextramer-positive and dextramer-negative fractions.

The data stem from a study of T cells after yellow fever vaccination (dated by TCRdb to between 2018 and 2021). With regard to the full study: The SMART-Seq v4 Ultra Low Input RNA kit was used to prepare libraries from fractions with low cell numbers. To follow T-cell clones before and after both primary and booster YFV17D yellow fever vaccination, bulk TCR alpha and beta repertoires underwent longitudinal sequencing. Two healthy male donors, one aged 18 to 29 and one aged 30 to 39 years, were included in the cohort. Blood was collected at multiple timepoints before and after primary and secondary immunization, and bulk PBMC replicates and cell subsets were isolated. Study-wide conclusions, independent of this receptor: A small fraction of clonotypes appeared in both the CD4 and CD8 compartments, likely as a result of convergent recombination. The secondary T-cell response was weaker than the primary response but faster, peaking on day 5 instead of day 15. Computational filtering was needed because FACS-sorted repertoires could contain abundant contaminating clonotypes from the bulk population. Only two donors were included in the study, so the extent to which the findings can be generalized is limited. Most clones expanded after primary vaccination were re-detected after the booster (around 96% of CD4 and 80% to 90% of CD8), suggesting broad memory maintenance.

TCR cDNA was synthesized by 5'RACE template switching, which introduced a universal primer site and unique molecular identifiers. cDNA synthesis was primed from both the TCR alpha and TCR beta constant segments. Library amplification used two PCR steps, and the second PCR step added sample barcodes and sequencing adapters. Libraries were sequenced on Illumina HiSeq 2500 (2x100 bp) or NovaSeq (2x150 bp). The authors' analysis ran thus. Reads were demultiplexed and collapsed into UMI consensus sequences with MIGEC, and V(D)J alignment was performed with MiXCR. Vaccine-responding clonotypes were defined with edgeR using replicate PBMC samples, requiring FDR below 0.01 and a log2 fold change above 5 up to day 15. Bulk clonotypes were assigned CD4 or CD8 identity according to which sequenced CD4 or CD8 repertoire held them at higher abundance. The public reads were reanalyzed by TCRdb: fastp trimming at Q25, MiXCR alignment, in-frame beta chains only. CDR3 protein duplicates are merged, each entry listing the most common genes and DNA. The V and J calls and clone size come from TCRdb's table, not from the authors' own analysis. The sample has a few hundred thousand distinct CDR3 sequences on record, 17% of them singletons. Approximately 15% of the sample comes from the top ten.

The origin of this receptor is a man between 18 and 29 years old who received the YFV17D yellow fever vaccine. The V gene is TRBV6-5 and the J gene is TRBJ1-1; no D gene is confidently identified. The material sequenced was PBMCs, taken 5 days after the first yellow fever vaccination. The CDR3 has the sequence CASSYALLNTEAFF. The DNA sequence is as follows: TGTGCCAGCAGTTACGCACTTTTGAACACTGAAGCTTTCTTT.